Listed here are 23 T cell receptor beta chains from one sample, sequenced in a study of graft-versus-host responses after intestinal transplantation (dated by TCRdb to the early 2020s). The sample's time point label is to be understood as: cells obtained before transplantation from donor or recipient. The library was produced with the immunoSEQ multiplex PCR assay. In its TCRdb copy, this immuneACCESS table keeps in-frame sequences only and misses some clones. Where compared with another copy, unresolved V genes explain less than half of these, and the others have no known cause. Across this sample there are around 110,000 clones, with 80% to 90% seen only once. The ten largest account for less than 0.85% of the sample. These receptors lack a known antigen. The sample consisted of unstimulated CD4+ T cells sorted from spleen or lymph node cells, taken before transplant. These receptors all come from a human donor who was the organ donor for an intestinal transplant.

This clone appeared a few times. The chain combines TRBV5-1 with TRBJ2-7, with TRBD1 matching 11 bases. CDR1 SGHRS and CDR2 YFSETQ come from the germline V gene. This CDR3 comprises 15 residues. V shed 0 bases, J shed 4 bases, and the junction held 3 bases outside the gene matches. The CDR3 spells CASSLAGQGGYEQYF. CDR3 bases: TGCGCCAGCAGCTTGGCGGGACAGGGGGGATACGAGCAGTACTTC.

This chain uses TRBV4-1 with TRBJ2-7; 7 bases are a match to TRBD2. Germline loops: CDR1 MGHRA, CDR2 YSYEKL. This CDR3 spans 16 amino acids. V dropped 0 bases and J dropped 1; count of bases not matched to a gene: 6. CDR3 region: CASSQDAGLLSYEQYF. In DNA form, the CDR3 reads TGCGCCAGCAGCCAAGACGCGGGACTACTATCCTACGAGCAGTACTTC.

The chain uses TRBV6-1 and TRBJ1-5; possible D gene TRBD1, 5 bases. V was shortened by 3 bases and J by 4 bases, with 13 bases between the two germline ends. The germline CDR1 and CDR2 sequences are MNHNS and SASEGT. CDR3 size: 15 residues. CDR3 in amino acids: CASSEMLGVNQPQHF. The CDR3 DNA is TGTGCCAGCAGTGAGATGTTAGGGGTTAATCAGCCCCAGCATTTT.

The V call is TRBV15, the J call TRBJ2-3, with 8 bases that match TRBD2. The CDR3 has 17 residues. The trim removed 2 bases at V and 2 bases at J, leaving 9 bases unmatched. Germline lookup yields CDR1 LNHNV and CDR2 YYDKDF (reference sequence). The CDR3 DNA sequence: TGTGCCACCAGCAGACATTTCAGCGGGAGTAACACAGATACGCAGTATTTT. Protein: CATSRHFSGSNTDTQYF.

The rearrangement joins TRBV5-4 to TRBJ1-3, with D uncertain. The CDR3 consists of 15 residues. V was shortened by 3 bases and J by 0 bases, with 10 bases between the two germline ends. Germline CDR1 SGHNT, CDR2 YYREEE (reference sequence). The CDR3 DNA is TGTGCCAGCAGCTGGGTGGGTGGCTCTGGAAACACCATATATTTT. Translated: CASSWVGGSGNTIYF.

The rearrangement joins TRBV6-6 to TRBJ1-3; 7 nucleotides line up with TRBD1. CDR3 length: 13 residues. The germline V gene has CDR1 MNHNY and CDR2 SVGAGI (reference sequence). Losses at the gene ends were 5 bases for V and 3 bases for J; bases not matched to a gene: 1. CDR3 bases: TGTGCCAGCAGTAGGACAGGTGGAAACACCATATATTTT. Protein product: CASSRTGGNTIYF.

The CDR3 nucleotides are TGTGCCAGCATCGGACAGGGGGCTAACTATGGCTACACCTTC. It specifies CASIGQGANYGYTF. The gene calls are TRBV6-6 and TRBJ1-2; TRBD1 matches 10 bases. J was trimmed by 0 bases and V by 7 bases; bases with no gene match: 2. This CDR3 comprises 14 residues. The germline CDR1 and CDR2 sequences are MNHNY and SVGAGI (reference sequence).

The CDR3 nucleotides read TGTGCCAGCAGCGGGCACCAGGGCGTGAGCTCCTACAATGAGCAGTTCTTC. As protein: CASSGHQGVSSYNEQFF. V is TRBV9 and J is TRBJ2-1, with a possible D match to TRBD1 (5 bases). The ends were cut back, 3 bases at V and 0 bases at J, with 16 bases in the middle. This CDR3 is built from 17 residues. The germline V gene encodes CDR1 SGDLS and CDR2 YYNGEE.

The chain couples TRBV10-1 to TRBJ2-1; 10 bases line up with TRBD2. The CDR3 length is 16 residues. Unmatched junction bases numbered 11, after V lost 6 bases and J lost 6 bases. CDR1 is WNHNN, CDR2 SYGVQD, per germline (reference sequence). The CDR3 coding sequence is TGCGCCAGCAGCCACTCGGGCCTAGCGGGGGCCAATGAGCAGTTCTTC. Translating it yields CASSHSGLAGANEQFF.

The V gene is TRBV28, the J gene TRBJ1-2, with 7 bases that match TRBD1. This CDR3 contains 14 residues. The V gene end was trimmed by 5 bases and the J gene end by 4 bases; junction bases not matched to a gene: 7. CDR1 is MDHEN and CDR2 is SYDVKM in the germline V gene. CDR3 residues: CASSDGDRSYGYTF. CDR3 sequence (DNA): TGTGCCAGCAGTGACGGGGACAGAAGCTATGGCTACACCTTC.

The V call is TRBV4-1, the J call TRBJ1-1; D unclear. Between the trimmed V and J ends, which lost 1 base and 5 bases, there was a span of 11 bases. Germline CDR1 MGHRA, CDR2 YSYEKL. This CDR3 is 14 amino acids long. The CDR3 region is CASSQGRVRTEAFF. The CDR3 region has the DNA TGCGCCAGCAGCCAAGGTAGGGTTCGAACTGAAGCTTTCTTT.

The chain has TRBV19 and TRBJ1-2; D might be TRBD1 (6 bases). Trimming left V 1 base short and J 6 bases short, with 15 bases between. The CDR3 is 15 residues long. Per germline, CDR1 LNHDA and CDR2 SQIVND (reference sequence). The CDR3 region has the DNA TGTGCCAGTAGTATAGGTCAACAGGGAACCCATGGCTACACCTTC. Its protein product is CASSIGQQGTHGYTF.

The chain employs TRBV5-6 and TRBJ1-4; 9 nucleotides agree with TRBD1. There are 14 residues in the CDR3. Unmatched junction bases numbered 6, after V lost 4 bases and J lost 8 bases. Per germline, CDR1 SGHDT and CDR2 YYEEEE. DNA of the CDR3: TGTGCCAGCAGCCGGACAGGGGAGTGGGAAAAACTGTTTTTT. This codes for CASSRTGEWEKLFF.

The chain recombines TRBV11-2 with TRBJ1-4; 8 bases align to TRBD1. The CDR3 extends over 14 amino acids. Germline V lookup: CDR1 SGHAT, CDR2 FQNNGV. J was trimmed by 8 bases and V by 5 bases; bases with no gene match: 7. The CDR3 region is CASSRGQGSEKLFF. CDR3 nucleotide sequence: TGTGCCAGCAGCAGAGGACAGGGCTCCGAAAAACTGTTTTTT.

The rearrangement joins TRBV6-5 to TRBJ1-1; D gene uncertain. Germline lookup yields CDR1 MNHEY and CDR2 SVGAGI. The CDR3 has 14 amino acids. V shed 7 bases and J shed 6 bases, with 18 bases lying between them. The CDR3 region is CASNYRRIQAEAFF. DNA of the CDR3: TGTGCCAGCAATTATAGACGGATCCAGGCTGAAGCTTTCTTT.

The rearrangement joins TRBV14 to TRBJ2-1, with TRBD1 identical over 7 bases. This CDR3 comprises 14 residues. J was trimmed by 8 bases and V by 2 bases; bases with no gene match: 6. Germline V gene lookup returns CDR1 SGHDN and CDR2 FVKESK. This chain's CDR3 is CASSQKLGGDEQFF. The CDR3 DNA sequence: TGTGCCAGCAGCCAAAAACTAGGGGGCGATGAGCAGTTCTTC.

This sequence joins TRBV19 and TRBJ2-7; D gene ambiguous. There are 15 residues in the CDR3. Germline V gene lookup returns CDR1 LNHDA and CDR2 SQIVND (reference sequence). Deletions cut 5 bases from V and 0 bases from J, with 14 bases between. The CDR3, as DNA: TGTGCCAGTAGTTCCACTTTTGGGCCCTCCTACGAGCAGTACTTC. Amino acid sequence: CASSSTFGPSYEQYF. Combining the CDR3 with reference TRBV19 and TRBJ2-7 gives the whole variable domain DGGITQSPKYLFRKEGQNVTLSCEQNLNHDAMYWYRQDPGQGLRLIYYSQIVNDFQKGDIAEGYSVSREKKESFPLTVTSAQKNPTAFYLCASSSTFGPSYEQYFGPGTRLTVT.

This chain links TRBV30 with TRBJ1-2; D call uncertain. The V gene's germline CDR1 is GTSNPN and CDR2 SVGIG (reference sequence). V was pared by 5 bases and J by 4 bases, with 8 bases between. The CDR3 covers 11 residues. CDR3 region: CAWVTSYGYTF. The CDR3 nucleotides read TGTGCCTGGGTCACCAGCTATGGCTACACCTTC.

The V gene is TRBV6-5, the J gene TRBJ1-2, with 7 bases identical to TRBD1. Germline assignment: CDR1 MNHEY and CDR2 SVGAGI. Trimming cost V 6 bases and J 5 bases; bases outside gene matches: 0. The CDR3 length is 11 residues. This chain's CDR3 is CASRTGYGYTF. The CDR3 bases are TGTGCCAGCAGGACAGGGTATGGCTACACCTTC.

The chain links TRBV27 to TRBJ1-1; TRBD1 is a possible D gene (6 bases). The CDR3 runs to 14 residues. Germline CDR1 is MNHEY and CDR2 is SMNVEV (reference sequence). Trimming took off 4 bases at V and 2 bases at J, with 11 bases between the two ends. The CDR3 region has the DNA TGTGCCAGCAGTTATAAGGGGGGAAACACTGAAGCTTTCTTT. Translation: CASSYKGGNTEAFF.

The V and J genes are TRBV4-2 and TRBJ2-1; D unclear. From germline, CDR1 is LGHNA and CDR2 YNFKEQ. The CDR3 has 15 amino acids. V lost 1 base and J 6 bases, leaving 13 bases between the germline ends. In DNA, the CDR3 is TGTGCCAGCAGCCAAGTGGGAATTTGGGGCAATGAGCAGTTCTTC. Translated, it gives CASSQVGIWGNEQFF.

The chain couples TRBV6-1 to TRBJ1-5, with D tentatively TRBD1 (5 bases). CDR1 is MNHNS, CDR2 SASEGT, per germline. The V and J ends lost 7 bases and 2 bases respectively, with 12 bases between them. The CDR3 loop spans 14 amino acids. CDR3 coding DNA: TGTGCCAGCATCCGGGGCCTGGGCAATCAGCCCCAGCATTTT. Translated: CASIRGLGNQPQHF.

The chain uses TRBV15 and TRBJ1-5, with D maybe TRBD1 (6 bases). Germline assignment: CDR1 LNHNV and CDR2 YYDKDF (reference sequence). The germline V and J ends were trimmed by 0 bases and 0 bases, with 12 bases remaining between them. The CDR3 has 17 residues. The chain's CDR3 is CATSRETQGVSNQPQHF. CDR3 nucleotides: TGTGCCACCAGCAGAGAGACACAGGGAGTTAGCAATCAGCCCCAGCATTTT. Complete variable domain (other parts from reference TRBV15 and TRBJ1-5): DAMVIQNPRYQVTQFGKPVTLSCSQTLNHNVMYWYQQKSSQAPKLLFHYYDKDFNNEADTPDNFQSRRPNTSFCFLDIRSPGLGDTAMYLCATSRETQGVSNQPQHFGDGTRLSIL.